These T cell receptor beta chains were read from a single sample in a study of somatic mutations in cytotoxic T cells in rheumatoid arthritis. Clones were read by immunoSEQ multiplex PCR, and TCRdb kept only the in-frame ones, dropping some. The sample contains about 19,000 clones, 85% to 90% of which appear only once. The specimen was CD8+ T cells sorted from blood. Source of these receptors: a man aged 35 to 55 in good health. Each CDR3 is given with its conserved first and last residue. Each record gives: J gene, CDR3 length, D gene, V gene, clone size, CDR3 protein, CDR3 DNA. D genes are given only for firm matches. Only some rows state a clone size, as once, few, many or a class for expanded clones.

J gene: TRBJ2-3; CDR3 length: 16; D gene: .; V gene: TRBV27; clone size: .; CDR3 protein: CASSLFSGVSTDTQYF; CDR3 DNA: TGTGCCAGCAGTTTATTCTCGGGGGTTAGCACAGATACGCAGTATTTT
J gene: TRBJ2-3; CDR3 length: 15; D gene: .; V gene: TRBV5-4; clone size: .; CDR3 protein: CASSLLGPSTDTQYF; CDR3 DNA: TGTGCCAGCAGCTTGCTCGGACCAAGCACAGATACGCAGTATTTT
J gene: TRBJ1-4; CDR3 length: 14; D gene: .; V gene: TRBV11-3; clone size: .; CDR3 protein: CASSLANSNEKLFF; CDR3 DNA: TGTGCCAGCAGCTTAGCAAACAGTAATGAAAAACTGTTTTTT
J gene: TRBJ1-2; CDR3 length: 18; D gene: .; V gene: TRBV27; clone size: .; CDR3 protein: CASSLVGDPQGFSYGYTF; CDR3 DNA: TGTGCCAGCAGTTTGGTGGGGGATCCACAGGGTTTCTCCTATGGCTACACCTTC
J gene: TRBJ2-7; CDR3 length: 14; D gene: .; V gene: TRBV11-2; clone size: .; CDR3 protein: CASSLGLGLYEQYF; CDR3 DNA: TGTGCCAGCAGCTTAGGACTAGGTCTCTACGAGCAGTACTTC
J gene: TRBJ2-5; CDR3 length: 16; D gene: .; V gene: TRBV27; clone size: once; CDR3 protein: CASSWGRGVPRETQYF; CDR3 DNA: TGTGCCAGCAGTTGGGGGAGGGGGGTCCCCCGAGAGACCCAGTACTTC
J gene: TRBJ2-7; CDR3 length: 16; D gene: TRBD2; V gene: TRBV4-3; clone size: .; CDR3 protein: CASSQDRTSGRYEQYF; CDR3 DNA: TGCGCCAGCAGCCAAGATAGGACTAGCGGGAGATACGAGCAGTACTTC
J gene: TRBJ2-1; CDR3 length: 12; D gene: .; V gene: TRBV6-6; clone size: .; CDR3 protein: CASHDSYNEQFF; CDR3 DNA: TGTGCATCACACGACTCCTACAATGAGCAGTTCTTC
J gene: TRBJ2-3; CDR3 length: 14; D gene: .; V gene: TRBV5-5; clone size: once; CDR3 protein: CASSGETSTDTQYF; CDR3 DNA: TGTGCCAGCAGCGGTGAGACTAGCACAGATACGCAGTATTTT
J gene: TRBJ2-4; CDR3 length: 15; D gene: .; V gene: TRBV7-2; clone size: .; CDR3 protein: CASSPHRGGSIIQYF; CDR3 DNA: TGTGCCAGCAGCCCCCACAGGGGCGGGAGTATCATTCAGTACTTC
J gene: TRBJ1-5; CDR3 length: 14; D gene: .; V gene: TRBV30; clone size: .; CDR3 protein: CAWRGVGTWQPQHF; CDR3 DNA: TGTGCCTGGAGGGGGGTTGGGACTTGGCAGCCCCAGCATTTT
J gene: TRBJ1-5; CDR3 length: 16; D gene: TRBD1; V gene: TRBV4-1; clone size: .; CDR3 protein: CASSQEGQGARQPQHF; CDR3 DNA: TGCGCCAGCAGCCAAGAGGGACAGGGGGCTAGGCAGCCCCAGCATTTT
J gene: TRBJ2-1; CDR3 length: 15; D gene: .; V gene: TRBV6-4; clone size: .; CDR3 protein: CASSDSGTPGNEQFF; CDR3 DNA: TGTGCCAGCAGTGACTCGGGGACTCCTGGGAATGAGCAGTTCTTC
J gene: TRBJ1-5; CDR3 length: 16; D gene: .; V gene: TRBV27; clone size: .; CDR3 protein: CASSSSQGDRNQPQHF; CDR3 DNA: TGTGCCAGCAGCTCGTCGCAGGGAGATCGCAATCAGCCCCAGCATTTT
J gene: TRBJ2-7; CDR3 length: 18; D gene: .; V gene: TRBV4-2; clone size: once; CDR3 protein: CASSPEDWQSETPYEQYF; CDR3 DNA: TGTGCCAGCAGCCCAGAGGATTGGCAGTCGGAGACACCATACGAGCAGTACTTC
J gene: TRBJ2-7; CDR3 length: 16; D gene: .; V gene: TRBV7-2; clone size: .; CDR3 protein: CASSPAGWEASYEQYF; CDR3 DNA: TGTGCCAGCAGCCCCGCGGGATGGGAGGCCAGTTACGAGCAGTACTTC
J gene: TRBJ2-7; CDR3 length: 12; D gene: .; V gene: TRBV5-1; clone size: few; CDR3 protein: CASSLGQEQQYF; CDR3 DNA: TGCGCCAGCAGCTTGGGGCAGGAGCAGCAGTACTTC
J gene: TRBJ2-1; CDR3 length: 13; D gene: .; V gene: TRBV7-9; clone size: once; CDR3 protein: CASRVVQYNEQFF; CDR3 DNA: TGTGCCAGCCGCGTTGTCCAATACAATGAGCAGTTCTTC
J gene: TRBJ2-7; CDR3 length: 13; D gene: .; V gene: TRBV19; clone size: few; CDR3 protein: CASSHAGGSEQYF; CDR3 DNA: TGTGCCAGTAGTCACGCCGGGGGCTCCGAGCAGTACTTC
J gene: TRBJ2-7; CDR3 length: 14; D gene: TRBD1; V gene: TRBV11-2; clone size: .; CDR3 protein: CASSSGTGVHEQYF; CDR3 DNA: TGTGCCAGCAGCTCCGGGACAGGGGTCCACGAGCAGTACTTC
J gene: TRBJ1-5; CDR3 length: 13; D gene: .; V gene: TRBV4-1; clone size: .; CDR3 protein: CASSQGGNQPQHF; CDR3 DNA: TGCGCCAGCAGCCAAGGTGGGAATCAGCCCCAGCATTTT
J gene: TRBJ2-4; CDR3 length: 12; D gene: .; V gene: TRBV9; clone size: .; CDR3 protein: CASSVEGDIQYF; CDR3 DNA: TGTGCCAGCAGCGTCGAGGGAGACATTCAGTACTTC
J gene: TRBJ2-4; CDR3 length: 21; D gene: TRBD1; V gene: TRBV4-3; clone size: .; CDR3 protein: CASSQDPPQGAIPLAKNIQYF; CDR3 DNA: TGCGCCAGCAGCCAAGATCCCCCCCAGGGGGCTATTCCGCTAGCCAAAAACATTCAGTACTTC
J gene: TRBJ2-3; CDR3 length: 14; D gene: .; V gene: TRBV6-4; clone size: .; CDR3 protein: CASSARGVTDTQYF; CDR3 DNA: TGTGCCAGCAGTGCCAGGGGTGTCACAGATACGCAGTATTTT
J gene: TRBJ2-7; CDR3 length: 15; D gene: .; V gene: TRBV28; clone size: .; CDR3 protein: CASSFRLPGSYEQYF; CDR3 DNA: TGTGCCAGCAGTTTCCGGCTCCCAGGCTCCTACGAGCAGTACTTC
J gene: TRBJ2-1; CDR3 length: 14; D gene: .; V gene: TRBV25-1; clone size: once; CDR3 protein: CASSEWQGRDEQFF; CDR3 DNA: TGTGCCAGCAGTGAATGGCAGGGTAGAGATGAGCAGTTCTTC
J gene: TRBJ2-1; CDR3 length: 16; D gene: .; V gene: TRBV7-9; clone size: .; CDR3 protein: CASSLAAQGIRYEQFF; CDR3 DNA: TGTGCCAGCAGCTTGGCCGCTCAGGGTATAAGGTATGAGCAGTTCTTC
J gene: TRBJ1-5; CDR3 length: 13; D gene: .; V gene: TRBV5-6; clone size: few; CDR3 protein: CASSLTNVGPQHF; CDR3 DNA: TGTGCCAGCAGCTTGACAAACGTGGGGCCCCAGCATTTT
J gene: TRBJ2-7; CDR3 length: 19; D gene: .; V gene: TRBV19; clone size: .; CDR3 protein: CASSRRDRALAGASYEQYF; CDR3 DNA: TGTGCCAGTAGTAGGAGGGACAGGGCCCTAGCGGGAGCATCCTACGAGCAGTACTTC
J gene: TRBJ1-1; CDR3 length: 14; D gene: TRBD1; V gene: TRBV29-1; clone size: .; CDR3 protein: CSVRRTGTNTEAFF; CDR3 DNA: TGCAGCGTTCGGAGGACAGGCACGAACACTGAAGCTTTCTTT
J gene: TRBJ2-3; CDR3 length: 15; D gene: .; V gene: TRBV27; clone size: .; CDR3 protein: CASSLFWRDPDTQYF; CDR3 DNA: TGTGCCAGCAGTTTATTCTGGCGGGACCCAGATACGCAGTATTTT
J gene: TRBJ2-1; CDR3 length: 14; D gene: .; V gene: TRBV13; clone size: .; CDR3 protein: CASRSRGGIREQFF; CDR3 DNA: TGTGCCAGCCGGAGTAGGGGGGGAATCCGAGAGCAGTTCTTC
J gene: TRBJ2-1; CDR3 length: 17; D gene: TRBD2; V gene: TRBV4-2; clone size: .; CDR3 protein: CASSHDRGSGRVDEQFF; CDR3 DNA: TGTGCCAGCAGCCATGACCGAGGTAGCGGGAGGGTAGATGAGCAGTTCTTC
J gene: TRBJ1-4; CDR3 length: 16; D gene: .; V gene: TRBV10-2; clone size: .; CDR3 protein: CASCRRTEPPNEKLFF; CDR3 DNA: TGCGCCAGCTGTCGCCGGACAGAACCCCCTAATGAAAAACTGTTTTTT
J gene: TRBJ2-2; CDR3 length: 16; D gene: TRBD1; V gene: TRBV2; clone size: .; CDR3 protein: CASSENQGANTGELFF; CDR3 DNA: TGTGCCAGCAGTGAAAACCAGGGGGCGAACACCGGGGAGCTGTTTTTT
J gene: TRBJ2-1; CDR3 length: 17; D gene: TRBD2; V gene: TRBV7-3; clone size: .; CDR3 protein: CASSWGTSGSIYNEQFF; CDR3 DNA: TGTGCCAGCAGTTGGGGGACTAGCGGGAGTATCTACAATGAGCAGTTCTTC
J gene: TRBJ2-5; CDR3 length: 14; D gene: .; V gene: TRBV2; clone size: .; CDR3 protein: CASSPDRNQETQYF; CDR3 DNA: TGTGCCAGCAGTCCTGACAGAAACCAAGAGACCCAGTACTTC
J gene: TRBJ2-3; CDR3 length: 15; D gene: TRBD1; V gene: TRBV7-2; clone size: .; CDR3 protein: CASSWDRGRPDTQYF; CDR3 DNA: TGTGCCAGCAGTTGGGACAGGGGGCGCCCAGATACGCAGTATTTT
J gene: TRBJ1-4; CDR3 length: 15; D gene: .; V gene: TRBV27; clone size: .; CDR3 protein: CASSTPLILNEKLFF; CDR3 DNA: TGTGCCAGCAGTACCCCCCTTATATTAAATGAGAAACTGTTTTTT
J gene: TRBJ1-5; CDR3 length: 14; D gene: .; V gene: TRBV7-9; clone size: .; CDR3 protein: CASSPGSRDQPQHF; CDR3 DNA: TGTGCCAGCAGCCCTGGCAGCCGTGATCAGCCCCAGCATTTT
J gene: TRBJ2-7; CDR3 length: 14; D gene: .; V gene: TRBV4-2; clone size: .; CDR3 protein: CASSQGTLHYEQYF; CDR3 DNA: TGTGCCAGCAGCCAAGGGACTCTTCACTACGAGCAGTACTTC
J gene: TRBJ1-2; CDR3 length: 13; D gene: TRBD1; V gene: TRBV4-2; clone size: few; CDR3 protein: CASEEGAHYGYTF; CDR3 DNA: TGTGCCAGCGAGGAGGGGGCCCACTATGGCTACACCTTC
J gene: TRBJ2-7; CDR3 length: 14; D gene: TRBD1; V gene: TRBV10-3; clone size: .; CDR3 protein: CAISATGGPDEQYF; CDR3 DNA: TGTGCCATCAGTGCAACAGGGGGCCCCGACGAGCAGTACTTC
J gene: TRBJ2-3; CDR3 length: 16; D gene: TRBD2; V gene: TRBV7-9; clone size: .; CDR3 protein: CASSTIVAGGGDTQYF; CDR3 DNA: TGTGCCAGCAGTACAATCGTCGCGGGGGGAGGAGATACGCAGTATTTT
J gene: TRBJ1-2; CDR3 length: 17; D gene: .; V gene: TRBV4-3; clone size: .; CDR3 protein: CASSQDGLLTEDYGYTF; CDR3 DNA: TGCGCCAGCAGCCAAGACGGGTTGTTAACAGAGGACTATGGCTACACCTTC
J gene: TRBJ2-5; CDR3 length: 14; D gene: TRBD1; V gene: TRBV29-1; clone size: .; CDR3 protein: CSVAPGQGKETQYF; CDR3 DNA: TGCAGCGTCGCCCCGGGACAGGGAAAAGAGACCCAGTACTTC
J gene: TRBJ1-2; CDR3 length: 13; D gene: .; V gene: TRBV6-5; clone size: .; CDR3 protein: CASREPGDYGYTF; CDR3 DNA: TGTGCCAGCAGGGAACCGGGCGACTATGGCTACACCTTC
J gene: TRBJ1-3; CDR3 length: 14; D gene: TRBD1; V gene: TRBV7-6; clone size: .; CDR3 protein: CASSPGQAGNTIYF; CDR3 DNA: TGTGCCAGCAGCCCAGGACAGGCCGGAAACACCATATATTTT
J gene: TRBJ2-7; CDR3 length: 14; D gene: .; V gene: TRBV6-5; clone size: .; CDR3 protein: CASSYRGVGYEQYF; CDR3 DNA: TGTGCCAGCAGTTACAGGGGGGTGGGGTACGAGCAGTACTTC
J gene: TRBJ2-1; CDR3 length: 17; D gene: TRBD2; V gene: TRBV29-1; clone size: .; CDR3 protein: CSVGRIAGGPVYNEQFF; CDR3 DNA: TGCAGCGTCGGGCGTATAGCGGGAGGGCCGGTTTACAATGAGCAGTTCTTC
J gene: TRBJ1-6; CDR3 length: 16; D gene: .; V gene: TRBV27; clone size: .; CDR3 protein: CASSLTGDSYNSPLHF; CDR3 DNA: TGTGCCAGCAGTTTAACGGGGGACTCCTATAATTCACCCCTCCACTTT
J gene: TRBJ2-7; CDR3 length: 14; D gene: TRBD1; V gene: TRBV9; clone size: .; CDR3 protein: CASSDRDRGHEQYF; CDR3 DNA: TGTGCCAGCAGCGACCGGGACAGGGGCCACGAGCAGTACTTC
J gene: TRBJ2-7; CDR3 length: 14; D gene: .; V gene: TRBV2; clone size: .; CDR3 protein: CASSLRTNSYEQYF; CDR3 DNA: TGTGCCAGCAGCTTGCGGACAAACTCCTACGAGCAGTACTTC
J gene: TRBJ2-7; CDR3 length: 12; D gene: .; V gene: TRBV10-2; clone size: .; CDR3 protein: CASSESFYEQYF; CDR3 DNA: TGCGCCAGCAGTGAGTCTTTTTACGAGCAGTACTTC
J gene: TRBJ2-7; CDR3 length: 13; D gene: .; V gene: TRBV19; clone size: .; CDR3 protein: CASSINLEYEQYF; CDR3 DNA: TGTGCCAGTAGTATAAACCTAGAGTACGAGCAGTACTTC
J gene: TRBJ1-6; CDR3 length: 13; D gene: .; V gene: TRBV5-4; clone size: .; CDR3 protein: CASSLGGGSPLHF; CDR3 DNA: TGTGCCAGCAGCTTGGGGGGTGGCTCACCCCTCCACTTT